This T cell receptor (beta chain) derives from a study of CD8+ T cells in alopecia areata. For the study at large: Tofacitinib was given for 6 to 18 months, then stopped for 6 months. Study outcomes and limitations: The study found higher clonality in lesional than normal scalp, especially in alopecia totalis/universalis.

PBMCs were stained for CD3, CD4 and CD8, and CD4+ and CD8+ T cells were sorted. V gave up 1 base and J gave up 6 bases, with 13 bases separating them. The CDR3 is made up of 15 amino acids. CDR1 and CDR2 from the germline V gene are SGHTA and FQGNSA. Reverse transcription of extracted RNA yielded cDNA, which provided the sequencing template. Some clones are missing from TCRdb's copy, which holds only in-frame ones; the method was immunoSEQ multiplex PCR. Of about 140,000 clones listed, 58% are singletons. As for this clone: No antigen is known for it.

The material sequenced was CD4+ T cells sorted from blood, taken at week 0. The rearrangement uses TRBV7-2 and TRBJ2-1; D is undetermined. The clonotype was recovered from a human donor with alopecia areata. CDR3 DNA: TGTGCCAGCAGCTTAGGGGCCAGCCACCTCAATGAGCAGTTCTTC. Protein: CASSLGASHLNEQFF.